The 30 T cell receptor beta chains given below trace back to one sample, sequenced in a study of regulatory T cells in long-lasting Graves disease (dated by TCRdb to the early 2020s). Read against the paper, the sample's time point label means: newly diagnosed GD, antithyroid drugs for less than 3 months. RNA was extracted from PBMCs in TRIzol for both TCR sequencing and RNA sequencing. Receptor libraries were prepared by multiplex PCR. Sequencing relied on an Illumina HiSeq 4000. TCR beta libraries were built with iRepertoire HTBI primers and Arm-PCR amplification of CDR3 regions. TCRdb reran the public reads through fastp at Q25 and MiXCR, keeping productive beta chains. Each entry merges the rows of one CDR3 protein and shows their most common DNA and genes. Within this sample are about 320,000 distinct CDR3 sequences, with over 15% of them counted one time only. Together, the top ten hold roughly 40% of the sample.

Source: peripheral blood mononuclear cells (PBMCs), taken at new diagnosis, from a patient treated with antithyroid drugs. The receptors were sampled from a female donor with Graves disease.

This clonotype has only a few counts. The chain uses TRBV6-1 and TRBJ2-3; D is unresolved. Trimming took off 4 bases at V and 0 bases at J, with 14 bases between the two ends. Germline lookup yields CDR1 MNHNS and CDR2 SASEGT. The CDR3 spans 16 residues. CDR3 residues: CASSAAIGRSTDTQYF. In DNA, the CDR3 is TGTGCCAGCAGTGCCGCTATAGGGCGGAGCACAGATACGCAGTATTTT.

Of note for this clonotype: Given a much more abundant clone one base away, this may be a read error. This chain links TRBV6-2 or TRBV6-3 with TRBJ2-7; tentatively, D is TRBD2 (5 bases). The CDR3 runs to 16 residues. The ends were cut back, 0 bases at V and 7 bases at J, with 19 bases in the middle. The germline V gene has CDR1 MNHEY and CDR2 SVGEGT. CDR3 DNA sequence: TGTGCCAGCAGTTACTCCCCGGGAACCGTAAGTTCTGAGCAGTACTTC. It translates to CASSYSPGTVSSEQYF.

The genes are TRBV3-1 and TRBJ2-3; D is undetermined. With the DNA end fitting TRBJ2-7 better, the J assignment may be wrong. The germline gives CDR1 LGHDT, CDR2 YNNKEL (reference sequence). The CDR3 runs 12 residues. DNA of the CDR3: TGTGCCAGCAGTGCTTGGAGTGACGAGCAGTACTTC. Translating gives CASSAWSDEQYF.

CDR3 sequence (DNA): TGTGCCAGCAGTGCACGACTATGGGGCACTGAAGCTTTCTTT. Translated: CASSARLWGTEAFF. This chain connects TRBV6-1 to TRBJ1-1; D ambiguous. The CDR3 spans 14 residues. V dropped 4 bases and J dropped 4 bases, with 13 bases sitting between them. Germline V lookup: CDR1 MNHNS, CDR2 SASEGT.

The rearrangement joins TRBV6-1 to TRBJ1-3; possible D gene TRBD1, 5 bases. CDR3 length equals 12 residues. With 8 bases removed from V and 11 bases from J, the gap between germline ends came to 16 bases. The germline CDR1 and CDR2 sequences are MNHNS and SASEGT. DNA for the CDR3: TGTGCCAGCGGGGCAGGAGTCGGCGCCATATATTTT. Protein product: CASGAGVGAIYF.

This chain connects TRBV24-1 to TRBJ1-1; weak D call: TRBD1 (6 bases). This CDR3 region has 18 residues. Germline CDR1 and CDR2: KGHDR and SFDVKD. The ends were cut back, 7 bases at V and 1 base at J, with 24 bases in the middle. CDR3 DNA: TGTGCCACCAGCGGGGGGGGGGCCGGGGGACGGACGAACACTGAAGCTTTCTTT. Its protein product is CATSGGGAGGRTNTEAFF.

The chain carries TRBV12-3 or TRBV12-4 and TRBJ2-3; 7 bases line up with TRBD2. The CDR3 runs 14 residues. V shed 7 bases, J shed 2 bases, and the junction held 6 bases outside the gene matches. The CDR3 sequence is CASTTGGSTDTQYF. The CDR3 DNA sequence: TGTGCCAGCACGACCGGGGGGTCCACAGATACGCAGTATTTT.

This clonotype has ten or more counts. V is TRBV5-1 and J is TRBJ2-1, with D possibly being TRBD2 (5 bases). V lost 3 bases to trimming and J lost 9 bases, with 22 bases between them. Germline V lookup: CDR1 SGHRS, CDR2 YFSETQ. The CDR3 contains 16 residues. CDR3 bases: TGCGCCAGCAGCTCGGGCGGGCAGGCCAGCGGAGTTGAGCAGTTCTTC. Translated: CASSSGGQASGVEQFF.

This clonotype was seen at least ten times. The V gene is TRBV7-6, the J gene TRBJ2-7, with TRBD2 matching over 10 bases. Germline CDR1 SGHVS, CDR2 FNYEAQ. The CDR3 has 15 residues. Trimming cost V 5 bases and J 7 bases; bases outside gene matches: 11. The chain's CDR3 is CASSIEAGGPGEQYF. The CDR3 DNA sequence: TGTGCCAGCAGCATTGAAGCGGGAGGGCCAGGGGAGCAGTACTTC.

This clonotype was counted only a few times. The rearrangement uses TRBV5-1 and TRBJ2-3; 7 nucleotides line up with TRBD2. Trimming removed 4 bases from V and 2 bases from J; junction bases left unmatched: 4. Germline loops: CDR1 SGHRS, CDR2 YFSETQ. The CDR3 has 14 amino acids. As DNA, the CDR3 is TGCGCCAGCAGCCCGGGGGGAGTCACAGATACGCAGTATTTT. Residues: CASSPGGVTDTQYF.

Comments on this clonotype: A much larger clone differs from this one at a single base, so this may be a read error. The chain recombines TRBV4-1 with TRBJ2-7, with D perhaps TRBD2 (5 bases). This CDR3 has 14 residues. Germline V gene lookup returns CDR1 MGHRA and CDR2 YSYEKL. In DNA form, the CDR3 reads TGCACCAGCAGCCAAGCCCTAGCCGTCTACGAGCAGTACTTC. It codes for CTSSQALAVYEQYF.

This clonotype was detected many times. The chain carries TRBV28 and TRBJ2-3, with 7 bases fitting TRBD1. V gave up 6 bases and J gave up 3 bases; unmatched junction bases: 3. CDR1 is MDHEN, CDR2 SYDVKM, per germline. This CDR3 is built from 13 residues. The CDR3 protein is CASRRTGTDTQYF. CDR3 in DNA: TGTGCCAGCAGACGGACAGGTACAGATACGCAGTATTTT.

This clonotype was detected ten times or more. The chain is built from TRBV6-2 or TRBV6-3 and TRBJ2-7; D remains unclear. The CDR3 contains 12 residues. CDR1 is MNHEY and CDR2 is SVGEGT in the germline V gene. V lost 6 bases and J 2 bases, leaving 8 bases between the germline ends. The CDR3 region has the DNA TGTGCCAGCAGCGGCGGTGCCTACGAGCAGTACTTC. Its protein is CASSGGAYEQYF.

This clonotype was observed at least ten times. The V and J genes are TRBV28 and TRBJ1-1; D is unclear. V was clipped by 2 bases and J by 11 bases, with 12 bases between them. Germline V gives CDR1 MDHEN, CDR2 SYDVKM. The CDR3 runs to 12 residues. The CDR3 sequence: CASSLAGSDAFF. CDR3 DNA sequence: TGTGCCAGCAGTTTAGCGGGGAGTGACGCTTTCTTT.

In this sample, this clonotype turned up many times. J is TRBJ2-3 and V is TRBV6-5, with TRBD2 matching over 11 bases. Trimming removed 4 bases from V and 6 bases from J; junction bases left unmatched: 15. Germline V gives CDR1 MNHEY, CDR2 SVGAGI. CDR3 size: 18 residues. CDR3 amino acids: CASSFLMEVAGGPDTQYF. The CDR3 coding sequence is TGTGCCAGCAGTTTTTTAATGGAGGTAGCGGGAGGGCCGGATACGCAGTATTTT.

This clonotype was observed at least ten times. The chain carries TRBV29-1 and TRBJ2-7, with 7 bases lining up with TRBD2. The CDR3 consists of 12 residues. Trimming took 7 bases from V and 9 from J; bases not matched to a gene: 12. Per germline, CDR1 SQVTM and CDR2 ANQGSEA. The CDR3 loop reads CSAEEGGKVQYF. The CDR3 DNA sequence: TGCAGCGCCGAGGAGGGAGGGAAGGTGCAGTACTTC.

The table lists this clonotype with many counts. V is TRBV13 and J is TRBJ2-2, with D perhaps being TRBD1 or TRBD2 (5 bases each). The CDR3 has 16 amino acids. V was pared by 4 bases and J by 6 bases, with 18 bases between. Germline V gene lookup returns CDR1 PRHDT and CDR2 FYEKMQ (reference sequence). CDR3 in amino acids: CASSSTGTNVAGELFF. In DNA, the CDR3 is TGTGCCAGCAGCTCAACCGGGACCAATGTTGCCGGGGAGCTGTTTTTT.

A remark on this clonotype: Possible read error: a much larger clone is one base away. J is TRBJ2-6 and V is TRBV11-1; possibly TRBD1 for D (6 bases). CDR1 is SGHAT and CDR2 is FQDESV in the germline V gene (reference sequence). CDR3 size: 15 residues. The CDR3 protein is CPSSPQGSGANVLTF. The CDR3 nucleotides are TGTCCCAGCAGCCCACAGGGTTCTGGGGCCAACGTCCTGACTTTC.

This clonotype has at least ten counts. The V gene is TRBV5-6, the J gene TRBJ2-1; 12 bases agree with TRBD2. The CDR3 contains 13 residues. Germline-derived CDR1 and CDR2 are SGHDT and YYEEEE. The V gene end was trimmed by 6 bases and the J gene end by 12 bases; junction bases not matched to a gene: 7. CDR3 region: CASILAGGPAQFF. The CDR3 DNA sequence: TGTGCCAGCATACTAGCGGGAGGTCCCGCGCAGTTCTTC.

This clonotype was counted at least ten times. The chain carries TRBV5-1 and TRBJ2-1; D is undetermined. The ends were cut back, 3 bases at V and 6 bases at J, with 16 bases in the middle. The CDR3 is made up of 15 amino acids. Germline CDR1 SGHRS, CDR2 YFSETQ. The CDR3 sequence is CASSWRQGALNEQFF. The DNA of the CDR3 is TGCGCCAGCAGCTGGCGACAAGGAGCCCTCAATGAGCAGTTCTTC.

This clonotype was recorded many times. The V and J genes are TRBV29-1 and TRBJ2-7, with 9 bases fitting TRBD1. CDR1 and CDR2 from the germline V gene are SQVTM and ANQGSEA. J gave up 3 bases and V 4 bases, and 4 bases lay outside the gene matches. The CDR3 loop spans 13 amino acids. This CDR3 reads CSVAGQGGYEQYF. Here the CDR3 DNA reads TGCAGCGTTGCGGGACAGGGAGGCTACGAGCAGTACTTC.

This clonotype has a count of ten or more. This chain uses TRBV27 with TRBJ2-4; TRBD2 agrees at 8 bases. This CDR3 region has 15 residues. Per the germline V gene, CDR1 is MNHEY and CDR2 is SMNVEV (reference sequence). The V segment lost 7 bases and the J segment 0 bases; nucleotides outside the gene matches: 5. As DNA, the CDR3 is TGTGCCAGCAACAGAGGGACTAGAGCCAAAAACATTCAGTACTTC. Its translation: CASNRGTRAKNIQYF.

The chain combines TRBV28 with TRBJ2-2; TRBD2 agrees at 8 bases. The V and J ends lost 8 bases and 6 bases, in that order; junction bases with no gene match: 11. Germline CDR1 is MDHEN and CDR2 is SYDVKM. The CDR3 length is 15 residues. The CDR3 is CASPWRTSSAGELFF. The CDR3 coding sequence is TGTGCCAGCCCTTGGCGGACTAGCTCTGCCGGGGAGCTGTTTTTT. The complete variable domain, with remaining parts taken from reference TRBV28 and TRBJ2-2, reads DVKVTQSSRYLVKRTGEKVFLECVQDMDHENMFWYRQDPGLGLRLIYFSYDVKMKEKGDIPEGYSVSREKKERFSLILESASTNQTSMYLCASPWRTSSAGELFFGEGSRLTVL.

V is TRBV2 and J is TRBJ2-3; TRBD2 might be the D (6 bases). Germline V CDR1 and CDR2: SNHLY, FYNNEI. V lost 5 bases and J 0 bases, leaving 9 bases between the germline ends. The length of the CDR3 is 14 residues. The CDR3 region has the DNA TGTGCCAGCAGTCGGGACTGGAGCACAGATACGCAGTATTTT. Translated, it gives CASSRDWSTDTQYF. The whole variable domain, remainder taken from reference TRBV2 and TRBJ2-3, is EPEVTQTPSHQVTQMGQEVILRCVPISNHLYFYWYRQILGQKVEFLVSFYNNEISEKSEIFDDQFSVERPDGSNFTLKIRSTKLEDSAMYFCASSRDWSTDTQYFGPGTRLTVL.

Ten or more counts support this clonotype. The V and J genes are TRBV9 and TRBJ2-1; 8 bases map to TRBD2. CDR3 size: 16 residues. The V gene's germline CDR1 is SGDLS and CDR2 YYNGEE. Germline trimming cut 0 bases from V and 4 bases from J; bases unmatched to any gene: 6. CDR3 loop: CASSVGGSGRYNEQFF. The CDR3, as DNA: TGTGCCAGCAGCGTAGGAGGGAGCGGGAGATACAATGAGCAGTTCTTC.

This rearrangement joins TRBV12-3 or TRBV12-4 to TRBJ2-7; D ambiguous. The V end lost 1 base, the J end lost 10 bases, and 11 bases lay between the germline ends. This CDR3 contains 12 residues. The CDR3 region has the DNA TGTGCCAGCAGTTTAGATTCACAAATTCAGTACTTC. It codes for CASSLDSQIQYF.

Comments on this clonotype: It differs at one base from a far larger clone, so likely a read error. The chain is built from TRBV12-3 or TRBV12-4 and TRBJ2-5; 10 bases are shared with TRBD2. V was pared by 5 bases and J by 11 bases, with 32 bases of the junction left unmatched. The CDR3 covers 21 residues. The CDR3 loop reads CASSDTKTSGRRRTSYNEQYF. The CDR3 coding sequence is TGTGCCAGCAGTGATACAAAGACTAGCGGGCGACGACGAACCTCCTACAATGAGCAGTACTTC.

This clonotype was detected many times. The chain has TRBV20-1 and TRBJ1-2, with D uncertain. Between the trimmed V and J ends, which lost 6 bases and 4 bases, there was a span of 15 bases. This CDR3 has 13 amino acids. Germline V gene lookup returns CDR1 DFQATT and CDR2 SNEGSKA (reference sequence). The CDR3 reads CSAVLERGYGYTF. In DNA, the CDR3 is TGCAGTGCCGTACTTGAACGGGGCTATGGCTACACCTTC.

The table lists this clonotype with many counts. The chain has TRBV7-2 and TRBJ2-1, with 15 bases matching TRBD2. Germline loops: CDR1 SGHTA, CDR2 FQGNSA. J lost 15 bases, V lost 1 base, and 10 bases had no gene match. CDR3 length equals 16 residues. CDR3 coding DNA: TGTGCCAGCAGCTTAGATCCCGGACTAGCGGGAGGGCCTCGGTTCTTC. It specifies CASSLDPGLAGGPRFF.

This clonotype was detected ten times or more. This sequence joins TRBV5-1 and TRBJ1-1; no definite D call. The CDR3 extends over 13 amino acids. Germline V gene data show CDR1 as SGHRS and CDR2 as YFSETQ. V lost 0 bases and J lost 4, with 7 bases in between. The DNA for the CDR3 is TGCGCCAGCAGCTTGGAGTCGCGCACTGAAGCTTTCTTT. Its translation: CASSLESRTEAFF.